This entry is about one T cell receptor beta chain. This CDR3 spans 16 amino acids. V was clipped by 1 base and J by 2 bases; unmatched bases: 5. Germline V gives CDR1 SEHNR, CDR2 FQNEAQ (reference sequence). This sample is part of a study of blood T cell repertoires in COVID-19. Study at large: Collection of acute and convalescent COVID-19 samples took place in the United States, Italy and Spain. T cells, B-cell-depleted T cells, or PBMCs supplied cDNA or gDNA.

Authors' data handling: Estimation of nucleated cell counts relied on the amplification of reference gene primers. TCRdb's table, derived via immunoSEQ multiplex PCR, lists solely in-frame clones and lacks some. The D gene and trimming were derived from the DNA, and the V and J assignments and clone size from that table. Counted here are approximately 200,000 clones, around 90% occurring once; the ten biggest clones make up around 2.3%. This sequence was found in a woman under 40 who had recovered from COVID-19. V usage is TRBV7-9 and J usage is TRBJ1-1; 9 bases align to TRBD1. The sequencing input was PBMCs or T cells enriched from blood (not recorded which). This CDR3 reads CASSLVRDRVNTEAFF. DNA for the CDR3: TGTGCCAGCAGCTTAGTAAGGGACAGGGTTAACACTGAAGCTTTCTTT.